Presented here are 26 T cell receptor beta chains from one specimen sequenced in a study of blood T cells in healthy people across ages. Sample-barcoded 5' priming and a J-beta primer mix drove a second PCR of roughly 6 to 12 cycles. One entry per CDR3 protein, called by TCRdb with MiXCR from the 5' RACE reads. The sample gives around 1,900,000 distinct CDR3 sequences, around 42% of which show up once; under 30% is in the top ten. Sequenced sample: blood. Source of these receptors: a human donor in good health.

The chain carries TRBV28 and TRBJ2-4; no firm D call. The DNA end is more similar to TRBJ2-7, so the J call may be wrong. Germline V gene lookup returns CDR1 MDHEN and CDR2 SYDVKM. The CDR3 loop spans 14 amino acids. CDR3 sequence (DNA): TGTGCCAGCAGTTCCAGGTTGGGGAAGGACGAGCAGTACTTC. Its protein is CASSSRLGKDEQYF.

This sequence joins TRBV29-1 and TRBJ1-2; weak D call: TRBD1 (6 bases). The CDR3 contains 15 residues. Germline values: CDR1 SQVTM, CDR2 ANQGSEA. Trimming left V 6 bases short and J 5 bases short, with 22 bases between. Written as DNA, the CDR3 is TGCAGCGTCCGTGCCATGACCCTGAGGGGGTATGGCTACACCTTC. Translated: CSVRAMTLRGYGYTF.

The chain joins TRBV5-1 to TRBJ2-3; D gene uncertain. Between the trimmed V and J ends, which lost 8 bases and 0 bases, there was a span of 13 bases. CDR1 is SGHRS, CDR2 YFSETQ, per germline. The CDR3 has 14 amino acids. CDR3 residues: CASNPTTSTDTQYF. In DNA, the CDR3 is TGCGCCAGTAACCCGACCACTAGCACAGATACGCAGTATTTT. Full variable domain (remainder filled in from reference TRBV5-1 and TRBJ2-3): KAGVTQTPRYLIKTRGQQVTLSCSPISGHRSVSWYQQTPGQGLQFLFEYFSETQRNKGNFPGRFSGRQFSNSRSEMNVSTLELGDSALYLCASNPTTSTDTQYFGPGTRLTVL.

This chain joins TRBV7-2 and TRBJ2-1; D is perhaps TRBD1 or TRBD2 (5 bases each). Trimming took off 0 bases at V and 9 bases at J, with 15 bases between the two ends. In germline, CDR1 is SGHTA, CDR2 FQGNSA. CDR3 length: 15 residues. The chain's CDR3 is CASSLASGLRPEQFF. The CDR3 DNA follows: TGTGCCAGCAGCTTAGCGTCGGGGCTCCGTCCTGAGCAGTTCTTC.

The V gene is TRBV20-1, the J gene TRBJ2-5; D ambiguous. Trimming removed 7 bases from V and 2 bases from J, with 11 bases in between. CDR1 is DFQATT, CDR2 SNEGSKA, per germline (reference sequence). The CDR3 runs to 12 residues. CDR3: CSVSRLQETQYF. CDR3 sequence (DNA): TGCAGTGTCAGCAGATTACAAGAGACCCAGTACTTC.

This clonotype showed up just a few times. This chain connects TRBV6-2 or TRBV6-3 to TRBJ2-1; 9 bases are shared with TRBD1. The V gene end was trimmed by 5 bases and the J gene end by 14 bases; junction bases not matched to a gene: 13. The germline V gene has CDR1 MNHEY and CDR2 SVGEGT. This CDR3 is 14 amino acids long. CDR3 amino acids: CASSPRDRDRMEFF. The CDR3, as DNA: TGTGCCAGCAGTCCCCGGGACAGGGATAGGATGGAGTTCTTC.

The chain is built from TRBV9 and TRBJ2-7; the D gene could be TRBD1 or TRBD2 (5 bases each). Germline CDR1 is SGDLS and CDR2 is YYNGEE. The CDR3 covers 16 residues. V dropped 2 bases and J dropped 4 bases, with 19 bases sitting between them. CDR3 loop: CASSVRDGAGRYEQYF. Written as DNA, the CDR3 is TGTGCCAGCAGCGTCCGGGACGGGGCCGGCCGGTACGAGCAGTACTTC.

The V call is TRBV6-6, the J call TRBJ1-2; D not resolved. The CDR3 is made up of 13 amino acids. V shed 2 bases and J shed 6 bases, with 10 bases lying between them. Germline V gene lookup returns CDR1 MNHNY and CDR2 SVGAGI (reference sequence). DNA of the CDR3: TGTGCCAGCAGTTACCTCGTTGGGGATGGCTACACCTTC. It is translated as CASSYLVGDGYTF.

This chain links TRBV7-9 with TRBJ1-2; TRBD1 matches 8 bases. Losses at the gene ends were 11 bases for V and 8 bases for J; bases not matched to a gene: 22. This CDR3 region has 16 residues. Germline V lookup: CDR1 SEHNR, CDR2 FQNEAQ (reference sequence). The CDR3 nucleotides are TGTGCCGCAACACTAGACACCGGGACAGGTTGGAGGGGCTACACCTTC. Protein: CAATLDTGTGWRGYTF.

J is TRBJ2-7 and V is TRBV10-2, with D maybe TRBD2 (5 bases). The tail of the sequence fits TRBJ2-5 better, so the J call may be wrong. The CDR3 is made up of 14 amino acids. Per the germline V gene, CDR1 is WSHSY and CDR2 is SAAADI. CDR3 DNA: TGCGCCAGCAGTGTGTGGGAGTTTGAGGAGACCCAGTACTTC. It translates to CASSVWEFEETQYF.

The V gene is TRBV11-2, the J gene TRBJ1-1, with D possibly being TRBD1 (5 bases). The CDR3 contains 15 residues. The V and J ends lost 4 bases and 0 bases respectively, with 12 bases between them. The germline CDR1 and CDR2 sequences are SGHAT and FQNNGV. CDR3 coding DNA: TGTGCCAGCAGCTCGCAGGGTTATATGAACACTGAAGCTTTCTTT. It encodes CASSSQGYMNTEAFF.

This clonotype has just one count. The gene calls are TRBV12-5 and TRBJ1-1; no firm D call. V lost 0 bases and J 9 bases, leaving 29 bases between the germline ends. Germline V gene sequence: CDR1 LGHNT, CDR2 FRNRAP. The length of the CDR3 is 19 residues. CDR3: CASGLVIGNSKGSRFKAFF. CDR3 coding DNA: TGTGCTAGTGGTTTGGTAATAGGAAACAGTAAAGGTTCTCGATTCAAAGCTTTCTTT. The full variable domain, in which reference TRBV12-5 and TRBJ1-1 provide the parts outside the CDR3, is DARVTQTPRHKVTEMGQEVTMRCQPILGHNTVFWYRQTMMQGLELLAYFRNRAPLDDSGMPKDRFSAEMPDATLATLKIQPSEPRDSAVYFCASGLVIGNSKGSRFKAFFGQGTRLTVV.

This chain uses TRBV4-3 with TRBJ2-5; the D is unclear. The V gene's germline CDR1 is LGHNA and CDR2 YSLEER. The germline V and J ends were trimmed by 1 base and 11 bases, with 14 bases remaining between them. There are 13 residues in the CDR3. The CDR3 reads CASSQGINNEQYF. The CDR3 DNA reads as TGCGCCAGCAGCCAAGGCATTAACAATGAGCAGTACTTC.

This clonotype showed up just a few times. The CDR3: CASSKGLAEREATDTQYF. CDR3 nucleotides: TGTGCCAGCAGCAAAGGACTAGCGGAACGAGAGGCCACAGATACGCAGTATTTT. This chain connects TRBV5-5 to TRBJ2-3, with 10 bases aligning to TRBD2. The CDR3 consists of 18 residues. V lost 4 bases and J lost 2; bases outside the gene matches: 13. Germline V gene sequence: CDR1 SGHKS, CDR2 YYEKEE (reference sequence).

The V and J genes are TRBV5-5 and TRBJ1-1; D might be TRBD1 (5 bases). The CDR3 is 15 residues long. Germline CDR1 reads SGHKS; CDR2 reads YYEKEE (reference sequence). V was shortened by 1 base and J by 1 base, with 11 bases between the two germline ends. This CDR3 reads CASSLTRGENTEAFF. CDR3 nucleotide sequence: TGTGCCAGCAGCTTGACCAGAGGGGAGAACACTGAAGCTTTCTTT.

This chain's CDR3 is CASGASNVWAGTYEQYF. The CDR3 DNA sequence: TGTGCCAGCGGTGCCTCGAACGTCTGGGCAGGGACCTACGAGCAGTACTTC. This chain links TRBV12-3 or TRBV12-4 with TRBJ2-4, with D maybe TRBD1 (5 bases). The tail of the sequence fits TRBJ2-7 better, so the J call may be wrong. The CDR3 totals 17 residues.

Notes on this clonotype: Its ends do not fully match the called genes, so a read error is possible. CDR3 region: CASSLVDSGANVPTF. The CDR3 coding sequence is TGTGCCAGCAGCTTAGTCGACTCTGGGGCCAACGTCCCGACTTTC. The V and J genes are TRBV7-2 and TRBJ2-6; D may be TRBD1 (5 bases). Germline V gene lookup returns CDR1 SGHTA and CDR2 FQGNSA. The CDR3 sequence is 15 residues long.

The genes are TRBV6-1 and TRBJ1-4; weak D call: TRBD1 (6 bases). CDR3 length equals 12 residues. With 7 bases removed from V and 8 bases from J, the gap between germline ends came to 11 bases. Germline lookup yields CDR1 MNHNS and CDR2 SASEGT. CDR3: CASKAGGEKLFF. CDR3 nucleotide sequence: TGTGCCAGCAAAGCGGGGGGCGAAAAACTGTTTTTT.

This clonotype turned up a few times. V usage is TRBV7-2 and J usage is TRBJ2-3, with TRBD2 matching over 7 bases. The CDR3 loop spans 16 amino acids. CDR1 and CDR2 (germline): SGHTA, FQGNSA. V was pared by 4 bases and J by 1 base, with 8 bases of the junction left unmatched. This CDR3 is CASSSMDRGGTDTQYF. The CDR3 bases are TGTGCCAGCAGCTCCATGGACCGGGGGGGCACAGATACGCAGTATTTT. Combining the CDR3 with reference TRBV7-2 and TRBJ2-3 gives the whole variable domain GAGVSQSPSNKVTEKGKDVELRCDPISGHTALYWYRQSLGQGLEFLIYFQGNSAPDKSGLPSDRFSAERTGGSVSTLTIQRTQQEDSAVYLCASSSMDRGGTDTQYFGPGTRLTVL.

This clonotype was seen more than once but under ten times. The chain has TRBV7-3 and TRBJ2-3, with 7 bases fitting TRBD2. Germline CDR1 is SGHTA and CDR2 is FQGTGA. This CDR3 comprises 15 residues. The V gene end was trimmed by 5 bases and the J gene end by 6 bases; junction bases not matched to a gene: 11. The CDR3 region is CASSPCGGPTDTQYF. The CDR3 DNA follows: TGTGCCAGCAGCCCCTGCGGGGGACCCACGGATACGCAGTATTTT.

The rearrangement links TRBV12-3 or TRBV12-4 to TRBJ2-2; possible D gene TRBD2, 6 bases. V lost 5 bases and J lost 0, with 13 bases in between. The CDR3 is made up of 16 amino acids. In DNA form, the CDR3 reads TGTGCCAGCAGTCCAGCGGGTAACGCGAACACCGGGGAGCTGTTTTTT. Translating gives CASSPAGNANTGELFF.

The chain couples TRBV2 to TRBJ1-5, with 7 bases fitting TRBD1. Looked up from germline, CDR1 is SNHLY and CDR2 is FYNNEI. V gave up 6 bases and J gave up 4 bases; unmatched junction bases: 9. This CDR3 has 15 residues. For the CDR3, the DNA is TGTGCCAGCAGGAGGGGAGGGACAGAGAATCAGCCCCAGCATTTT. Encoded protein: CASRRGGTENQPQHF.

The chain joins TRBV10-3 to TRBJ2-5; 9 bases are shared with TRBD1. The CDR3 covers 14 residues. Germline V gene data show CDR1 as ENHRY and CDR2 as SYGVKD. After removal of 11 bases from V and 1 base from J, the junction contained 8 bases not matched to a gene. The DNA for the CDR3 is TGTGCCTCTCGAGAGGACAGGGGCCAAGAGACCCAGTACTTC. Encoded protein: CASREDRGQETQYF.

The chain is built from TRBV5-1 and TRBJ2-7; D is perhaps TRBD1 or TRBD2 (6 bases each). The V end lost 3 bases, the J end lost 7 bases, and 17 bases lay between the germline ends. Germline loops: CDR1 SGHRS, CDR2 YFSETQ. There are 14 residues in the CDR3. CDR3 coding DNA: TGCGCCAGCAGCTCCAACAGGGACTCGGCTGAGCAGTACTTC. Translation: CASSSNRDSAEQYF.

This clonotype has a handful of counts. The CDR3 reads CASSFSSGGFNNEQFF. The CDR3 region has the DNA TGTGCCAGCAGCTTCTCCAGCGGGGGGTTTAACAATGAGCAGTTCTTC. J is TRBJ2-1 and V is TRBV11-1; 9 positions agree with TRBD2. This CDR3 is 16 amino acids long. V lost 3 bases, J lost 5 bases, and 8 bases stayed unmatched. Germline lookup yields CDR1 SGHAT and CDR2 FQDESV (reference sequence).

This clonotype occurred many times. In DNA form, the CDR3 reads TGTGCCAGCAGGACGTGGAGCTCCTACGAGCAGTACTTC. This translates into CASRTWSSYEQYF. The rearrangement links TRBV6-2 or TRBV6-3 to TRBJ2-7; no clear D gene. CDR3 size: 13 residues. Germline V gene data show CDR1 as MNHEY and CDR2 as SVGEGT. Trimming removed 6 bases from V and 0 bases from J, with 9 bases in between.